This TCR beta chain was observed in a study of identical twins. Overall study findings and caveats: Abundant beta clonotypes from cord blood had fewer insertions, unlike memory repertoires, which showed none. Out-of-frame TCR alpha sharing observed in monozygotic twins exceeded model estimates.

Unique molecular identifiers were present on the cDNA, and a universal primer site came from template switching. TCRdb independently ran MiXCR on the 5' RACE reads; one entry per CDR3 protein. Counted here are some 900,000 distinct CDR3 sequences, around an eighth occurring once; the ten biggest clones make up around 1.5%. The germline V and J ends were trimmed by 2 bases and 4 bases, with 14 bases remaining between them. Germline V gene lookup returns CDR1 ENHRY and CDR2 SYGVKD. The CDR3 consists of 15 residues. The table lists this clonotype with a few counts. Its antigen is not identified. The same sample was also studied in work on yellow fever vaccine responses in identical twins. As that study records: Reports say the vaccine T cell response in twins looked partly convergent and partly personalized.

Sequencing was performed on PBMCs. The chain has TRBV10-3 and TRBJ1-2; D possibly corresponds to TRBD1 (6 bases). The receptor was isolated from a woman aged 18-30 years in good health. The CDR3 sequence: CAISERSGEGYGYTF. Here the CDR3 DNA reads TGTGCCATCAGTGAGCGGTCAGGGGAAGGCTATGGCTACACCTTC.